One and the same sample provided the 25 T cell receptor beta chains below, sequenced in a study of shared clonotypes between healthy human individuals. Libraries were prepared by immunoSEQ multiplex PCR; TCRdb keeps only in-frame clonotypes and omits some of them. Of 700,000 to 950,000 clones listed, about 97% were seen once; the top ten hold less than 0.25%. Naive CD8 cells lacked CD45RO, underwent positive selection for CCR7 and left out terminally differentiated effector memory CD45RA+ cells. Source material: naive CD8+ T cells sorted from blood. The source of these receptors is a man younger than 40 in good health.

The CDR3 here is CASSYDEQFF. The CDR3 nucleotides are TGTGCCAGCAGTTACGATGAGCAGTTCTTC. The chain combines TRBV11-2 with TRBJ2-1; D is unclear. The CDR3 is made up of 10 amino acids. The germline V gene has CDR1 SGHAT and CDR2 FQNNGV. Trimming left V 6 bases short and J 8 bases short, with 5 bases between.

The rearrangement uses TRBV5-1 and TRBJ2-6; 9 bases map to TRBD1. CDR3 size: 17 residues. The germline V gene encodes CDR1 SGHRS and CDR2 YFSETQ. With V trimmed by 0 bases and J by 4 bases, 5 bases remained unmatched. The CDR3 here is CASSLAGTGTGANVLTF. DNA for the CDR3: TGCGCCAGCAGCTTGGCCGGGACAGGGACCGGGGCCAACGTCCTGACTTTC.

The chain uses TRBV4-1 and TRBJ2-5; D remains unclear. CDR1 MGHRA and CDR2 YSYEKL come from the germline V gene. V shed 1 base and J shed 3 bases, with 9 bases lying between them. This CDR3 is built from 14 residues. The CDR3 here is CASSQVDPKETQYF. CDR3 nucleotides: TGCGCCAGCAGCCAAGTTGACCCAAAAGAGACCCAGTACTTC.

This clone has only one observation. The chain is built from TRBV5-1 and TRBJ2-1; weak D call: TRBD2 (5 bases). CDR3 length: 17 residues. V was clipped by 1 base and J by 7 bases, with 21 bases between them. Germline CDR1 is SGHRS and CDR2 is YFSETQ. The DNA for the CDR3 is TGCGCCAGCAGCTTGTTCCCCAGAGGAGCGGTGGGGAATGAGCAGTTCTTC. This gives the protein CASSLFPRGAVGNEQFF.

The CDR3 spells CASSPGLAVYEQYF. CDR3 coding DNA: TGTGCCAGCAGTCCTGGACTAGCGGTCTACGAGCAGTACTTC. This chain joins TRBV28 and TRBJ2-7; 10 nucleotides line up with TRBD2. The V segment lost 5 bases and the J segment 3 bases; nucleotides outside the gene matches: 4. This CDR3 has 14 amino acids. Germline lookup yields CDR1 MDHEN and CDR2 SYDVKM.

This chain joins TRBV14 and TRBJ2-1; the D gene is possibly TRBD1 (5 bases). Germline lookup yields CDR1 SGHDN and CDR2 FVKESK. Trimming cost V 0 bases and J 10 bases, with 10 bases left between them. This CDR3 region has 13 residues. Here the CDR3 DNA reads TGTGCCAGCAGCCAAGATTCCAGGGTAGAGCAGTTCTTC. Translating it yields CASSQDSRVEQFF.

The genes are TRBV27 and TRBJ2-1; D tentatively fits TRBD1 or TRBD2 (5 bases each). This CDR3 is built from 14 residues. Germline CDR1 reads MNHEY; CDR2 reads SMNVEV (reference sequence). With 3 bases removed from V and 6 bases from J, the gap between germline ends came to 12 bases. The CDR3 spells CASSFNQGANEQFF. Written as DNA, the CDR3 is TGTGCCAGCAGTTTCAACCAGGGAGCCAATGAGCAGTTCTTC.

The chain joins TRBV5-6 to TRBJ1-1; a weak D match, TRBD1 (6 bases). V was shortened by 0 bases and J by 3 bases, with 15 bases between the two germline ends. The CDR3 covers 16 residues. Per germline, CDR1 SGHDT and CDR2 YYEEEE. DNA of the CDR3: TGTGCCAGCAGCTTGGGGACAGTCTTTAGTGACACTGAAGCTTTCTTT. Protein sequence: CASSLGTVFSDTEAFF. Complete variable domain (other parts from reference TRBV5-6 and TRBJ1-1): DAGVTQSPTHLIKTRGQQVTLRCSPKSGHDTVSWYQQALGQGPQFIFQYYEEEERQRGNFPDRFSGHQFPNYSSELNVNALLLGDSALYLCASSLGTVFSDTEAFFGQGTRLTVV.

The CDR3 DNA is TGTGCCAGCAGCTCCGCCGACAGGGGACTCCTCGGCACCGGGGAGCTGTTTTTT. As protein: CASSSADRGLLGTGELFF. V gene TRBV11-2 combines with J gene TRBJ2-2, with 8 bases matching TRBD1. Trimming took 4 bases from V and 4 from J; bases not matched to a gene: 14. This CDR3 spans 18 amino acids. Germline V gives CDR1 SGHAT, CDR2 FQNNGV.

In its sample, this clone was seen once. V gene TRBV29-1 combines with J gene TRBJ2-1, with D unresolved. CDR1 SQVTM and CDR2 ANQGSEA come from the germline V gene. The CDR3 consists of 13 residues. V gave up 0 bases and J gave up 2 bases, with 5 bases separating them. CDR3 DNA: TGCAGCGTTGAAGACGAGACCTACAATGAGCAGTTCTTC. It specifies CSVEDETYNEQFF.

V is TRBV13 and J is TRBJ2-1; 10 bases fit TRBD1. Germline CDR1 reads PRHDT; CDR2 reads FYEKMQ (reference sequence). The trim removed 0 bases at V and 1 base at J, leaving 3 bases unmatched. This CDR3 is 17 amino acids long. Written as DNA, the CDR3 is TGTGCCAGCAGCTTAGGCCTGGGACAGGGGTCCTACAATGAGCAGTTCTTC. Its protein product is CASSLGLGQGSYNEQFF.

The CDR3 is CASSIGTFYGYTF. The CDR3 region has the DNA TGTGCCAGCAGTATAGGGACTTTCTATGGCTACACCTTC. The chain recombines TRBV25-1 with TRBJ1-2; TRBD1 might be the D (5 bases). The CDR3 runs 13 residues. With 5 bases removed from V and 4 bases from J, the gap between germline ends came to 11 bases. Germline V gene data show CDR1 as MGHDK and CDR2 as SYGVNS.

V is TRBV29-1 and J is TRBJ2-7; either TRBD1 or TRBD2 may supply D (6 bases each). The CDR3 runs 12 residues. Germline V gives CDR1 SQVTM, CDR2 ANQGSEA. V was pared by 3 bases and J by 3 bases, with 9 bases between. For the CDR3, the DNA is TGCAGCGTTGACGGGGGCGGCTACGAGCAGTACTTC. Its protein product is CSVDGGGYEQYF.

The V gene is TRBV4-3, the J gene TRBJ2-5, with D possibly being TRBD1 or TRBD2 (7 bases each). V gave up 2 bases and J gave up 5 bases, with 15 bases separating them. The CDR3 is made up of 15 amino acids. Germline V gene data show CDR1 as LGHNA and CDR2 as YSLEER. Here the CDR3 DNA reads TGCGCCAGCAGCCAATCCTACAGGGGAGGGGAGACCCAGTACTTC. Its translation: CASSQSYRGGETQYF.

This clone was seen once. The chain has TRBV7-9 and TRBJ1-2, with D perhaps matching TRBD1 (6 bases). V lost 3 bases, J lost 0 bases, and 17 bases lay in between. The CDR3 covers 17 residues. CDR1 is SEHNR and CDR2 is FQNEAQ in the germline V gene (reference sequence). The DNA for the CDR3 is TGTGCCAGCAGCTTGGAAGGGACAACCCCCGCTAACTATGGCTACACCTTC. Its translation is CASSLEGTTPANYGYTF.

V gene TRBV27 combines with J gene TRBJ2-7; 10 nucleotides line up with TRBD1. This CDR3 contains 16 residues. Germline values: CDR1 MNHEY, CDR2 SMNVEV (reference sequence). Germline trimming cut 5 bases from V and 2 bases from J; bases unmatched to any gene: 9. CDR3 sequence: CASSDVGTGDAYEQYF. The CDR3 nucleotides are TGTGCCAGCAGTGACGTTGGGACAGGGGACGCCTACGAGCAGTACTTC.

The V gene is TRBV29-1, the J gene TRBJ1-1; no firm D call. Between the trimmed V and J ends, which lost 5 bases and 4 bases, there was a span of 14 bases. CDR1 and CDR2 (germline): SQVTM, ANQGSEA. The CDR3 extends over 13 amino acids. Here the CDR3 reads CSVFGRMSTEAFF. The CDR3 DNA sequence: TGCAGCGTTTTCGGACGTATGAGCACTGAAGCTTTCTTT. Full variable domain (missing parts from reference TRBV29-1 and TRBJ1-1): SAVISQKPSRDICQRGTSLTIQCQVDSQVTMMFWYRQQPGQSLTLIATANQGSEATYESGFVIDKFPISRPNLTFSTLTVSNMSPEDSSIYLCSVFGRMSTEAFFGQGTRLTVV.

The chain is built from TRBV7-9 and TRBJ2-2, with D hard to call. The CDR3 totals 15 residues. Per germline, CDR1 SEHNR and CDR2 FQNEAQ (reference sequence). V lost 4 bases to trimming and J lost 5 bases, with 14 bases between them. CDR3 sequence: CASSSSSDLTGELFF. CDR3 nucleotide sequence: TGTGCCAGCAGCTCTTCTAGTGACTTAACCGGGGAGCTGTTTTTT.

The genes are TRBV7-3 and TRBJ2-3, with a possible D match to TRBD2 (6 bases). CDR1 and CDR2 from the germline V gene are SGHTA and FQGTGA. The CDR3 consists of 13 residues. Trimming shortened V by 8 bases and J by 3 bases, and 12 bases separated the two germline ends. CDR3 nucleotides: TGTGCCAGCGGGGACTTTCCAACAGATACGCAGTATTTT. The encoded protein is CASGDFPTDTQYF.

The CDR3 here is CASSLNSGGGYNEQFF. The DNA for the CDR3 is TGTGCCAGCAGCTTGAATAGCGGGGGAGGGTACAATGAGCAGTTCTTC. The gene calls are TRBV7-2 and TRBJ2-1, with TRBD2 identical over 9 bases. CDR3 size: 16 residues. From germline, CDR1 is SGHTA and CDR2 FQGNSA. J gave up 4 bases and V 3 bases, and 7 bases lay outside the gene matches.

The CDR3 region is CASSLARSGPGNTIYF. The CDR3 region has the DNA TGTGCCAGCAGCTTAGCCCGTTCTGGGCCTGGAAACACCATATATTTT. V gene TRBV7-9 combines with J gene TRBJ1-3; D not resolved. Germline loops: CDR1 SEHNR, CDR2 FQNEAQ (reference sequence). The CDR3 is 16 amino acids. Deletions cut 0 bases from V and 2 bases from J, with 11 bases between. Full variable domain (missing parts from reference TRBV7-9 and TRBJ1-3): DTGVSQNPRHKITKRGQNVTFRCDPISEHNRLYWYRQTLGQGPEFLTYFQNEAQLEKSRLLSDRFSAERPKGSFSTLEIQRTEQGDSAMYLCASSLARSGPGNTIYFGEGSWLTVV.

V and J are TRBV21-1 and TRBJ1-2. TRBV21-1 is tagged as a pseudogene. The CDR3 is made up of 11 amino acids. CDR3 region: CASSRGYGYTF. The CDR3 region has the DNA TGTGCCAGCAGCAGGGGCTATGGCTACACCTTC.

This sequence joins TRBV5-8 and TRBJ2-7; weak D call: TRBD1 (5 bases). The V and J ends lost 5 bases and 3 bases respectively, with 18 bases between them. The CDR3 consists of 15 residues. CDR1 and CDR2 (germline): SGHTS, YDEGEE. The CDR3 sequence is CASRPPSDIFYEQYF. CDR3 bases: TGTGCCAGCAGGCCGCCCTCGGACATATTCTACGAGCAGTACTTC.

The CDR3 loop is CASSSFPSGTYEQYF. The CDR3 bases are TGTGCCAGCAGCTCATTTCCTAGCGGGACCTACGAGCAGTACTTC. This chain connects TRBV7-8 to TRBJ2-7, with 9 bases matching TRBD2. The CDR3 has 15 amino acids. J lost 2 bases, V lost 4 bases, and 6 bases had no gene match. Per germline, CDR1 SGHVS and CDR2 FQNEAQ.

V gene TRBV25-1 combines with J gene TRBJ2-7, with D possibly being TRBD2 (6 bases). V was clipped by 4 bases and J by 3 bases, with 16 bases between them. CDR1 is MGHDK, CDR2 SYGVNS, per germline. This CDR3 has 15 residues. The DNA for the CDR3 is TGTGCCAGCAGTGGGGACTGGCAAAAGGGCTACGAGCAGTACTTC. It specifies CASSGDWQKGYEQYF.